One sample yielded the 32 T cell receptor beta chains listed below, sequenced in a study of cytomegalovirus exposure and HLA in healthy donors. Only in-frame clones appear in the TCRdb table, and some are missing; sequencing was by immunoSEQ multiplex PCR. The data show 130,000 to 150,000 clones, roughly 90% seen once. The sequenced material came from PBMCs. The receptors were sampled from a man aged 18 to 35 in good health and CMV-seronegative.

The CDR3 loop is CASSPEAGTGYGYTF. The CDR3 coding sequence is TGCGCCAGCAGCCCGGAGGCCGGGACAGGGTATGGCTACACCTTC. The chain recombines TRBV5-1 with TRBJ1-2; 9 bases are shared with TRBD1. Germline V gene data show CDR1 as SGHRS and CDR2 as YFSETQ. The length of the CDR3 is 15 residues. V shed 4 bases and J 5 bases; nucleotides not matched to a gene: 9.

The chain links TRBV5-1 to TRBJ2-3; 7 nucleotides line up with TRBD2. V lost 4 bases and J lost 2; bases outside the gene matches: 7. CDR3 size: 15 residues. Germline V gene data show CDR1 as SGHRS and CDR2 as YFSETQ. For the CDR3, the DNA is TGCGCCAGCAGCCCCGGCCTAGCGGTCACAGATACGCAGTATTTT. It specifies CASSPGLAVTDTQYF.

The J gene is TRBJ2-3, the V gene TRBV7-9; 7 bases match TRBD1. Germline assignment: CDR1 SEHNR and CDR2 FQNEAQ (reference sequence). The CDR3 runs to 16 residues. J gave up 0 bases and V 4 bases, and 7 bases lay outside the gene matches. The CDR3 reads CASSSISGQSTDTQYF. The CDR3 DNA reads TGTGCCAGCAGCTCAATATCGGGACAGAGCACAGATACGCAGTATTTT.

The V gene is TRBV29-1, the J gene TRBJ2-1; TRBD2 is a possible D gene (5 bases). V lost 5 bases and J lost 5, with 16 bases in between. Germline-derived CDR1 and CDR2 are SQVTM and ANQGSEA. The CDR3 extends over 14 amino acids. For the CDR3, the DNA is TGCAGCGTTCCGACTTTACTAGAAGACAATGAGCAGTTCTTC. This gives the protein CSVPTLLEDNEQFF.

This clone was found a few times. V usage is TRBV6-6 and J usage is TRBJ2-2; 7 nucleotides line up with TRBD1. Trimming removed 10 bases from V and 1 base from J; junction bases left unmatched: 6. This CDR3 has 14 amino acids. Germline values: CDR1 MNHNY, CDR2 SVGAGI (reference sequence). The CDR3 sequence: CAIPGQMNTGELFF. As DNA, the CDR3 is TGTGCCATTCCGGGACAGATGAACACCGGGGAGCTGTTTTTT.

This clone is labeled medium-sized. The chain is built from TRBV6-6 and TRBJ1-5; perhaps TRBD1 as D (5 bases). Germline V gene lookup returns CDR1 MNHNY and CDR2 SVGAGI (reference sequence). V was shortened by 5 bases and J by 0 bases, with 14 bases between the two germline ends. The CDR3 is 16 residues long. The CDR3 DNA follows: TGTGCCAGCAGTCCTCGGGGGGGGAGTAGCAATCAGCCCCAGCATTTT. Translation gives CASSPRGGSSNQPQHF.

The chain carries TRBV5-6 and TRBJ2-5; D is perhaps TRBD1 (6 bases). V was pared by 4 bases and J by 2 bases, with 12 bases between. The CDR3 consists of 14 residues. Germline lookup yields CDR1 SGHDT and CDR2 YYEEEE. CDR3 loop: CASSPQTGQETQYF. CDR3 nucleotide sequence: TGTGCCAGCAGCCCGCAAACAGGGCAAGAGACCCAGTACTTC.

The V call is TRBV5-4, the J call TRBJ1-1; a possible D gene is TRBD1 (5 bases). V was trimmed by 3 bases and J by 6 bases, leaving 21 bases between them. In germline, CDR1 is SGHNT, CDR2 YYREEE (reference sequence). The CDR3 sequence is 16 residues long. CDR3 protein: CASSWRQPITLAEAFF. The CDR3 DNA sequence: TGTGCCAGCAGCTGGAGACAGCCAATAACACTTGCTGAAGCTTTCTTT.

The chain recombines TRBV4-1 with TRBJ2-7, with 10 bases identical to TRBD1. Germline V CDR1 and CDR2: MGHRA, YSYEKL. Trimming removed 2 bases from V and 1 base from J; junction bases left unmatched: 5. This CDR3 spans 16 amino acids. The CDR3 coding sequence is TGCGCCAGCAGCCAAAGGTGGGACAGGGGTTCCTACGAGCAGTACTTC. As protein: CASSQRWDRGSYEQYF.

The J gene is TRBJ2-1, the V gene TRBV6-1; no clear D gene. The V gene lost 6 bases and the J gene lost 0 bases, with 9 bases spanning the gap. The CDR3 has 14 amino acids. The germline V gene has CDR1 MNHNS and CDR2 SASEGT. CDR3 DNA: TGTGCCAGCAGCCTATACGACTCCTACAATGAGCAGTTCTTC. Translating it yields CASSLYDSYNEQFF.

The chain is built from TRBV10-3 and TRBJ2-3; 8 nucleotides match TRBD1. There are 13 residues in the CDR3. J gave up 5 bases and V 5 bases, and 3 bases lay outside the gene matches. CDR1 is ENHRY, CDR2 SYGVKD, per germline. The CDR3 DNA reads TGTGCCATCAGTTGGGACAGGCTAGATACGCAGTATTTT. Protein: CAISWDRLDTQYF.

V usage is TRBV10-3 and J usage is TRBJ2-7, with D tentatively TRBD1 (6 bases). Trimming stripped 2 bases from V and 3 bases from J, with 8 bases between. CDR1 ENHRY and CDR2 SYGVKD come from the germline V gene. The CDR3 contains 13 residues. CDR3 region: CAISEEQGYEQYF. The CDR3 nucleotides read TGTGCCATCAGTGAGGAACAGGGCTACGAGCAGTACTTC.

The rearrangement uses TRBV29-1 and TRBJ2-7, with D hard to call. The CDR3 contains 12 residues. The germline V gene encodes CDR1 SQVTM and CDR2 ANQGSEA. V lost 4 bases, J lost 2 bases, and 9 bases lay in between. DNA of the CDR3: TGCAGCGTTGGGCTTTTCGCCTACGAGCAGTACTTC. The encoded protein is CSVGLFAYEQYF.

The V call is TRBV12-5, the J call TRBJ2-7; TRBD2 is a possible D gene (5 bases). V shed 3 bases and J shed 3 bases, with 12 bases lying between them. Germline CDR1 is LGHNT and CDR2 is FRNRAP. The CDR3 loop spans 14 amino acids. The CDR3 coding sequence is TGTGCTAGTGGTTTCGGGCTAGCCGGCTACGAGCAGTACTTC. It translates to CASGFGLAGYEQYF.

This chain uses TRBV7-9 with TRBJ1-2; TRBD1 might be the D (5 bases). Germline-derived CDR1 and CDR2 are SEHNR and FQNEAQ (reference sequence). V was shortened by 5 bases and J by 3 bases, with 13 bases between the two germline ends. The CDR3 has 14 amino acids. CDR3 sequence: CASSSNTGDYGYTF. The CDR3 nucleotides read TGTGCCAGCAGCAGCAACACAGGAGACTATGGCTACACCTTC.

The chain recombines TRBV7-2 with TRBJ2-3; 7 nucleotides align to TRBD1. V dropped 5 bases and J dropped 3; count of bases not matched to a gene: 5. Germline CDR1 and CDR2: SGHTA and FQGNSA. The CDR3 contains 14 residues. CDR3 sequence reads: CASSRDRQTDTQYF. The CDR3 DNA follows: TGTGCCAGCAGCCGGGACAGACAGACAGATACGCAGTATTTT.

This clone was seen a few times. The rearrangement joins TRBV2 to TRBJ2-1; 9 nucleotides line up with TRBD1. The germline V gene has CDR1 SNHLY and CDR2 FYNNEI. Losses at the gene ends were 7 bases for V and 7 bases for J; bases not matched to a gene: 8. The CDR3 spans 14 residues. CDR3 in amino acids: CASKPGQGWNEQFF. As DNA, the CDR3 is TGTGCCAGCAAACCGGGACAGGGTTGGAATGAGCAGTTCTTC.

The chain couples TRBV6-1 to TRBJ1-4, with TRBD1 as a possible D gene (6 bases). The germline V and J ends were trimmed by 5 bases and 11 bases, with 12 bases remaining between them. The CDR3 consists of 12 residues. Germline-derived CDR1 and CDR2 are MNHNS and SASEGT. CDR3 sequence: CASSTDSPKLFF. The CDR3 bases are TGTGCCAGCAGTACGGACAGCCCTAAACTGTTTTTT.

The J gene is TRBJ1-1, the V gene TRBV28; D is perhaps TRBD1 (6 bases). The CDR3 is 15 amino acids. V was cut by 5 bases and J by 0 bases, with 13 bases left in between. Germline lookup yields CDR1 MDHEN and CDR2 SYDVKM. In DNA, the CDR3 is TGTGCCAGCAGTACCTCCGGGACACTGAACACTGAAGCTTTCTTT. This sequence encodes CASSTSGTLNTEAFF.

This clone was seen a handful of times. The gene calls are TRBV7-6 and TRBJ2-7, with 7 bases aligning to TRBD1. V was pared by 4 bases and J by 2 bases, with 8 bases of the junction left unmatched. The germline V gene has CDR1 SGHVS and CDR2 FNYEAQ. The CDR3 extends over 15 amino acids. CDR3 region: CASSSHLQGTYEQYF. The DNA for the CDR3 is TGTGCCAGCAGCTCGCACCTACAGGGGACCTACGAGCAGTACTTC.

The chain couples TRBV28 to TRBJ2-7; the D gene is possibly TRBD2 (6 bases). Per the germline V gene, CDR1 is MDHEN and CDR2 is SYDVKM. This CDR3 is 15 amino acids long. Trimming shortened V by 5 bases and J by 3 bases, and 17 bases separated the two germline ends. The CDR3 nucleotides read TGTGCCAGCAGTCAAGGAGAAGGAGGGATCTACGAGCAGTACTTC. This encodes CASSQGEGGIYEQYF.

The J gene is TRBJ1-2, the V gene TRBV4-2; the D is unclear. V gave up 8 bases and J gave up 7 bases, with 11 bases separating them. This CDR3 has 11 amino acids. Looked up from germline, CDR1 is LGHNA and CDR2 is YNFKEQ. CDR3 nucleotides: TGTGCCAGCCAAAACGGAGGTGGCTACACCTTC. Its translation: CASQNGGGYTF.

The chain joins TRBV25-1 to TRBJ2-7, with D perhaps matching TRBD1 (5 bases). The CDR3 length is 16 residues. Germline V gene data show CDR1 as MGHDK and CDR2 as SYGVNS. Trimming shortened V by 3 bases and J by 0 bases, and 15 bases separated the two germline ends. CDR3 protein: CASSESVDINSYEQYF. The DNA for the CDR3 is TGTGCCAGCAGTGAGAGTGTGGACATCAACTCCTACGAGCAGTACTTC.

The CDR3 nucleotides are TGCGCCAGCAGCGACCTGGAGGCGGATGGCTACACCTTC. Amino acid sequence: CASSDLEADGYTF. This rearrangement joins TRBV5-1 to TRBJ1-2; no clear D gene. Germline CDR1 SGHRS, CDR2 YFSETQ. The length of the CDR3 is 13 residues. V was shortened by 4 bases and J by 6 bases, with 13 bases between the two germline ends.

CDR3 sequence (DNA): TGCAGCGTTGAAGGGGGACAGGGGGGAGAAAAACTGTTTTTT. It is translated as CSVEGGQGGEKLFF. The chain is built from TRBV29-1 and TRBJ1-4; 11 bases fit TRBD1. The CDR3 spans 14 residues. V gave up 1 base and J gave up 8 bases; unmatched junction bases: 3. CDR1 and CDR2 from the germline V gene are SQVTM and ANQGSEA.

The chain employs TRBV5-1 and TRBJ2-1; TRBD1 aligns across 8 bases. After removal of 1 base from V and 9 bases from J, the junction contained 9 bases not matched to a gene. The CDR3 extends over 15 amino acids. Germline values: CDR1 SGHRS, CDR2 YFSETQ. Here the CDR3 DNA reads TGCGCCAGCAGCTTGAGTTTACAGGGGGTAGGTGAGCAGTTCTTC. Translation: CASSLSLQGVGEQFF.

This chain uses TRBV18 with TRBJ1-3; D remains unclear. V was trimmed by 2 bases and J by 0 bases, leaving 11 bases between them. The CDR3 is 16 amino acids. The germline gives CDR1 KGHSH, CDR2 LQKENI. The CDR3 sequence is CASSPVASNSGNTIYF. The CDR3 nucleotides read TGTGCCAGCTCACCAGTCGCAAGCAACTCTGGAAACACCATATATTTT.

The V and J genes are TRBV7-8 and TRBJ2-1; D is possibly TRBD1 (5 bases). Germline loops: CDR1 SGHVS, CDR2 FQNEAQ. V lost 2 bases to trimming and J lost 0 bases, with 11 bases between them. The CDR3 consists of 16 residues. In DNA, the CDR3 is TGTGCCAGCAGCTTAAGGGCAGGGTACTCCTACAATGAGCAGTTCTTC. Protein: CASSLRAGYSYNEQFF.

The chain is built from TRBV5-4 and TRBJ2-7; 8 nucleotides agree with TRBD1. The CDR3 sequence is 15 residues long. With 4 bases clipped from V and 3 bases from J, the junction kept 9 bases outside the gene matches. The V gene's germline CDR1 is SGHNT and CDR2 YYREEE (reference sequence). This CDR3 reads CASSLDRDRLYEQYF. DNA for the CDR3: TGTGCCAGCAGCCTCGACCGGGACAGGCTCTACGAGCAGTACTTC.

The rearrangement uses TRBV5-1 and TRBJ2-1; D is perhaps TRBD1 (7 bases). The length of the CDR3 is 15 residues. V dropped 1 base and J dropped 8 bases, with 16 bases sitting between them. Germline loops: CDR1 SGHRS, CDR2 YFSETQ. The CDR3 loop is CASSLRAGGGDEQFF. In DNA form, the CDR3 reads TGCGCCAGCAGCTTGCGGGCAGGGGGAGGAGATGAGCAGTTCTTC.

The CDR3: CASSLRGTVYGYTF. Written as DNA, the CDR3 is TGTGCCAGCAGTTTGAGAGGGACAGTGTATGGCTACACCTTC. The genes are TRBV28 and TRBJ1-2; 7 bases are shared with TRBD1. CDR3 size: 14 residues. V dropped 3 bases and J dropped 5; count of bases not matched to a gene: 6. Germline V gene sequence: CDR1 MDHEN, CDR2 SYDVKM.

V usage is TRBV19 and J usage is TRBJ1-1; 8 positions match TRBD1. With 5 bases clipped from V and 10 bases from J, the junction kept 9 bases outside the gene matches. CDR3 length: 13 residues. Germline V gene sequence: CDR1 LNHDA, CDR2 SQIVND (reference sequence). The CDR3 DNA is TGTGCCAGTAGTCTCGGACAGGGTAGATCAGCTTTCTTT. Translating it yields CASSLGQGRSAFF. Full variable domain (rest looked up from reference TRBV19 and TRBJ1-1): DGGITQSPKYLFRKEGQNVTLSCEQNLNHDAMYWYRQDPGQGLRLIYYSQIVNDFQKGDIAEGYSVSREKKESFPLTVTSAQKNPTAFYLCASSLGQGRSAFFGQGTRLTVV.